This entry lists 21 T cell receptor beta chains sequenced from one sample in a study of T cells in Graves' hyperthyroidism and ophthalmopathy. The investigators amplified TCR beta CDR3 regions from RNA transcripts. HTBI primers drove first-round RT-PCR of the TCR CDR3. TCRdb analysed the multiplex PCR reads with MiXCR anew, one entry per CDR3 protein. The sample carries approximately 400,000 distinct CDR3 sequences, approximately 12% recorded once. Sequenced input: blood. These receptors were obtained from a man aged 25 to 40 with Graves' hyperthyroidism that later progressed to Graves' ophthalmopathy.

This clonotype showed up just a few times. The chain carries TRBV13 and TRBJ1-4, with D tentatively TRBD1 (5 bases). CDR1 PRHDT and CDR2 FYEKMQ come from the germline V gene (reference sequence). This CDR3 is 13 amino acids long. V dropped 5 bases and J dropped 5 bases, with 9 bases sitting between them. The CDR3 region has the DNA TGTGCCAGCAGCCGCAAGGGGAATGAAAAACTGTTTTTT. Translating it yields CASSRKGNEKLFF. Complete variable domain (other parts from reference TRBV13 and TRBJ1-4): AAGVIQSPRHLIKEKRETATLKCYPIPRHDTVYWYQQGPGQDPQFLISFYEKMQSDKGSIPDRFSAQQFSDYHSELNMSSLELGDSALYFCASSRKGNEKLFFGSGTQLSVL.

For this clonotype: Just one base apart from a much larger clone, this may be a read error. The chain recombines TRBV7-9 with TRBJ2-7; D might be TRBD2 (6 bases). The CDR3 length is 15 residues. V lost 2 bases to trimming and J lost 7 bases, with 18 bases between them. CDR1 is SEHNR and CDR2 is FQNEAQ in the germline V gene (reference sequence). The CDR3 loop reads CASSLRLASDNEQYF. In DNA, the CDR3 is TGTGCCAGCAGCTTAAGGCTAGCGAGCGACAATGAGCAGTACTTC.

The CDR3 nucleotides read TGCAGTGCTAGAAGCCGGAATAGCAATCAGCCCCAGCATTTT. The encoded protein is CSARSRNSNQPQHF. The chain joins TRBV20-1 to TRBJ1-5; D not certain. V was clipped by 2 bases and J by 0 bases, with 8 bases between them. The CDR3 covers 14 residues. Germline CDR1 reads DFQATT; CDR2 reads SNEGSKA (reference sequence).

Points on this clonotype: A much larger clone lies one base from this, so it may be a read error. Here the CDR3 reads CASSLGYKWDGYTF. DNA of the CDR3: TGCGCCAGCAGCTTGGGGTACAAATGGGATGGCTACACCTTC. This chain links TRBV5-1 with TRBJ1-2; no firm D call. The V and J ends lost 0 bases and 6 bases respectively, with 12 bases between them. CDR3 length equals 14 residues. Germline values: CDR1 SGHRS, CDR2 YFSETQ.

This clonotype was observed at least ten times. J is TRBJ2-2 and V is TRBV6-1; 9 nucleotides align to TRBD1. Germline CDR1 reads MNHNS; CDR2 reads SASEGT. The CDR3 sequence is 15 residues long. V dropped 5 bases and J dropped 6; count of bases not matched to a gene: 7. The CDR3 DNA reads TGTGCCAGCAGTTGGGACAGGGCGTCCGCCGGGGAGCTGTTTTTT. It specifies CASSWDRASAGELFF.

This clonotype was seen ten or more times. CDR3 in amino acids: CASSLMARLNTEAFF. The DNA for the CDR3 is TGCGCCAGCAGCTTGATGGCACGCTTGAACACTGAAGCTTTCTTT. The V and J genes are TRBV5-1 and TRBJ1-1; D not resolved. Germline V gene lookup returns CDR1 SGHRS and CDR2 YFSETQ. V dropped 1 base and J dropped 0 bases, with 10 bases sitting between them. This CDR3 is built from 15 residues.

In this sample, this clonotype turned up many times. V and J are TRBV7-8 and TRBJ1-1; possible D gene TRBD1, 5 bases. Between the trimmed V and J ends, which lost 1 base and 1 base, there was a span of 13 bases. CDR1 is SGHVS, CDR2 FQNEAQ, per germline. The CDR3 totals 16 residues. The CDR3 DNA follows: TGTGCCAGCAGCTTAGGAGGGGTTTATTGGAACACTGAAGCTTTCTTT. The encoded protein is CASSLGGVYWNTEAFF.

This clonotype showed up just a few times. V gene TRBV6-1 combines with J gene TRBJ2-1; TRBD2 aligns across 11 bases. This CDR3 spans 15 amino acids. The ends lost 2 bases at V and 4 bases at J; junction bases unmatched: 1. Germline values: CDR1 MNHNS, CDR2 SASEGT. The CDR3 protein is CASSERLAGYNEQFF. The CDR3 DNA sequence: TGTGCCAGCAGTGAAAGACTAGCGGGGTACAATGAGCAGTTCTTC.

At least ten counts were recorded for this clonotype. The chain couples TRBV28 to TRBJ1-2; TRBD1 is a possible D gene (5 bases). CDR3 length: 13 residues. Per the germline V gene, CDR1 is MDHEN and CDR2 is SYDVKM. Trimming removed 8 bases at V and 8 bases at J, with 18 bases between. The chain's CDR3 is CASAGNLPIGYTF. The CDR3 DNA follows: TGTGCCAGCGCAGGGAACCTCCCCATCGGCTACACCTTC.

This clonotype was counted many times. The V and J genes are TRBV7-8 and TRBJ2-1, with 13 bases identical to TRBD2. V was pared by 6 bases and J by 7 bases, with 6 bases of the junction left unmatched. Germline V CDR1 and CDR2: SGHVS, FQNEAQ. This CDR3 has 15 residues. CDR3 region: CASRPLAGGRNEQFF. The CDR3 DNA is TGTGCCAGCAGGCCACTAGCGGGGGGGCGGAATGAGCAGTTCTTC. Full variable domain (remainder filled in from reference TRBV7-8 and TRBJ2-1): GAGVSQSPRYKVAKRGQDVALRCDPISGHVSLFWYQQALGQGPEFLTYFQNEAQLDKSGLPSDRFFAERPEGSVSTLKIQRTQQEDSAVYLCASRPLAGGRNEQFFGPGTRLTVL.

This clonotype was observed a few times. V is TRBV4-1 and J is TRBJ1-5, with a tentative D call TRBD1 (5 bases). In germline, CDR1 is MGHRA, CDR2 YSYEKL. Between the trimmed V and J ends, which lost 2 bases and 1 base, there was a span of 9 bases. CDR3 size: 15 residues. The CDR3 here is CASSQHRDSNQPQHF. As DNA, the CDR3 is TGCGCCAGCAGCCAACACCGGGACAGCAATCAGCCCCAGCATTTT.

The rearrangement uses TRBV7-8 and TRBJ2-7; 8 positions agree with TRBD2. The germline V gene encodes CDR1 SGHVS and CDR2 FQNEAQ. The CDR3 loop spans 16 amino acids. V lost 0 bases and J lost 2; bases outside the gene matches: 6. The chain's CDR3 is CASSLAYGTRTYEQYF. The CDR3, as DNA: TGTGCCAGCAGCTTAGCGTATGGGACTAGGACCTACGAGCAGTACTTC.

This clonotype showed up just a few times. V gene TRBV5-1 combines with J gene TRBJ2-5; possible D gene TRBD2, 6 bases. Germline V lookup: CDR1 SGHRS, CDR2 YFSETQ. The V end was cut by 0 bases, the J end by 4 bases, with 10 bases between. The CDR3 is 14 residues long. CDR3 DNA sequence: TGCGCCAGCAGCTTGGAGACTAGTAGAGAGACCCAGTACTTC. Encoded protein: CASSLETSRETQYF.

This clonotype has just a few counts. The V and J genes are TRBV7-8 and TRBJ1-2; D might be TRBD1 (5 bases). This CDR3 is built from 13 residues. V was shortened by 1 base and J by 8 bases, with 11 bases between the two germline ends. Germline V gene sequence: CDR1 SGHVS, CDR2 FQNEAQ. The CDR3 nucleotides are TGTGCCAGCAGCTTAGTCGGGACGAAGGGCTACACCTTC. Translation: CASSLVGTKGYTF. Based on the CDR3 plus reference TRBV7-8 and TRBJ1-2, the full variable domain is GAGVSQSPRYKVAKRGQDVALRCDPISGHVSLFWYQQALGQGPEFLTYFQNEAQLDKSGLPSDRFFAERPEGSVSTLKIQRTQQEDSAVYLCASSLVGTKGYTFGSGTRLTVV.

V gene TRBV5-5 combines with J gene TRBJ1-4; D unclear. The germline V gene has CDR1 SGHKS and CDR2 YYEKEE (reference sequence). CDR3 length: 14 residues. Trimming pared 2 bases from V and 10 bases from J, leaving 15 bases between. The CDR3 sequence is CASSLGFLGGKLFF. CDR3 coding DNA: TGTGCCAGCAGCTTAGGATTCTTGGGTGGAAAACTGTTTTTT. Filled out from reference TRBV5-5 and TRBJ1-4, the complete variable domain reads DAGVTQSPTHLIKTRGQQVTLRCSPISGHKSVSWYQQVLGQGPQFIFQYYEKEERGRGNFPDRFSARQFPNYSSELNVNALLLGDSALYLCASSLGFLGGKLFFGSGTQLSVL.

This clonotype was detected many times. The chain recombines TRBV9 with TRBJ1-6, with 7 bases matching TRBD1. Germline V gene sequence: CDR1 SGDLS, CDR2 YYNGEE. Losses at the gene ends were 0 bases for V and 9 bases for J; bases not matched to a gene: 3. The CDR3 runs 14 residues. CDR3 region: CASSVGQGSSPLHF. Written as DNA, the CDR3 is TGTGCCAGCAGCGTAGGACAGGGTAGTTCACCCCTCCACTTT.

This clonotype was picked up many times. The chain couples TRBV20-1 to TRBJ2-4, with no clear D. Between the trimmed V and J ends, which lost 3 bases and 4 bases, there was a span of 4 bases. Germline values: CDR1 DFQATT, CDR2 SNEGSKA (reference sequence). The CDR3 has 11 amino acids. The CDR3 coding sequence is TGCAGTGCTAGTGATAAAAACATTCAGTACTTC. Protein: CSASDKNIQYF.

In this sample, this clonotype turned up many times. The DNA of the CDR3 is TGTGCCAGCAGCCAAGAAGGGGGCGCCGTCAATGAGCAGTTCTTC. Protein sequence: CASSQEGGAVNEQFF. The chain couples TRBV3-1 to TRBJ2-1, with 7 bases matching TRBD1. The CDR3 totals 15 residues. Trimming removed 0 bases from V and 6 bases from J; junction bases left unmatched: 5. Per the germline V gene, CDR1 is LGHDT and CDR2 is YNNKEL (reference sequence).

At least ten counts were recorded for this clonotype. This chain uses TRBV6-2 or TRBV6-3 with TRBJ2-1; D may be TRBD2 (7 bases). The CDR3 totals 15 residues. Germline V lookup: CDR1 MNHEY, CDR2 SVGEGT. V dropped 2 bases and J dropped 4 bases, with 12 bases sitting between them. CDR3 amino acids: CASSYAGAGYNEQFF. DNA for the CDR3: TGTGCCAGCAGTTACGCGGGGGCCGGATACAATGAGCAGTTCTTC.

The chain employs TRBV9 and TRBJ2-5; a possible D gene is TRBD1 (7 bases). Germline-derived CDR1 and CDR2 are SGDLS and YYNGEE. This CDR3 is 14 amino acids long. Trimming took 0 bases from V and 5 from J, leaving 11 bases between them. The CDR3 DNA is TGTGCCAGCAGCGTAGCCCCAGGGGGGGAGACCCAGTACTTC. Its protein product is CASSVAPGGETQYF.

This clonotype has just a few counts. This chain joins TRBV5-4 and TRBJ2-3; 9 bases are a match to TRBD2. Trimming cost V 5 bases and J 0 bases; bases outside gene matches: 7. Germline values: CDR1 SGHNT, CDR2 YYREEE (reference sequence). This CDR3 region has 16 residues. CDR3 bases: TGTGCCAGCAGTTCCGGGACTAGCCGCAGCACAGATACGCAGTATTTT. Translating it yields CASSSGTSRSTDTQYF.